These 18 T cell receptor beta chains share one sample of origin, sequenced in a study of CDR3 diversity in severe acne. A single record per CDR3 protein comes from TCRdb applying MiXCR to the PCR reads. The repertoire holds almost 85,000 distinct CDR3 sequences, 50% to 65% seen once, with roughly 13% in the top ten. The sample taken for sequencing was blood. These receptor sequences come from a male donor in good health, without acne.

V and J are TRBV10-3 and TRBJ2-7; TRBD1 matches at 8 bases. This CDR3 spans 15 amino acids. Germline CDR1 and CDR2: ENHRY and SYGVKD. The V gene end was trimmed by 2 bases and the J gene end by 3 bases; junction bases not matched to a gene: 6. The CDR3 loop is CAISEGPGTGYEQYF. In DNA, the CDR3 is TGTGCCATCAGTGAGGGGCCTGGGACAGGCTACGAGCAGTACTTC.

This rearrangement joins TRBV3-1 to TRBJ1-2; D call uncertain. The germline V gene has CDR1 LGHDT and CDR2 YNNKEL (reference sequence). Trimming took 0 bases from V and 8 from J, leaving 4 bases between them. The CDR3 has 11 residues. CDR3 loop: CASSQDLGYTF. DNA for the CDR3: TGTGCCAGCAGCCAAGATCTAGGCTACACCTTC.

This clonotype was found a few times. This sequence may be a read error, since a much larger clone differs from it by one base. The chain uses TRBV25-1 and TRBJ1-3; D unclear. Germline CDR1 and CDR2: MGHDK and SYGVNS. The CDR3 loop spans 15 amino acids. CDR3 nucleotide sequence: TGTGCCGGCAGTGACAATAGGGAGGCTGGAAACACCATATATTTT. Translated: CAGSDNREAGNTIYF. The whole variable domain, remainder taken from reference TRBV25-1 and TRBJ1-3, is EADIYQTPRYLVIGTGKKITLECSQTMGHDKMYWYQQDPGMELHLIHYSYGVNSTEKGDLSSESTVSRIRTEHFPLTLESARPSHTSQYLCAGSDNREAGNTIYFGEGSWLTVV.

In the case of this clonotype: The junction and the germline gene differ at one end; a read error may be behind it. The V call is TRBV7-2, the J call TRBJ2-2; possibly TRBD2 for D (7 bases). The CDR3 consists of 15 residues. Germline CDR1 reads SGHTA; CDR2 reads FQGNSA. The CDR3 protein is CASTTQRGNTGGLFF. Written as DNA, the CDR3 is TGTGCCAGCACGACGCAAAGAGGGAACACCGGGGGGCTGTTCTTT.

This clonotype was observed once. The V and J genes are TRBV2 and TRBJ2-7; weak D call: TRBD2 (6 bases). There are 13 residues in the CDR3. Germline-derived CDR1 and CDR2 are SNHLY and FYNNEI. The germline V and J ends were trimmed by 4 bases and 3 bases, with 10 bases remaining between them. The CDR3 DNA reads as TGTGCCAGCAGTGCGGCTAGCGTCTACGAGCAGTACTTC. This sequence encodes CASSAASVYEQYF.

J is TRBJ1-4 and V is TRBV14; D is unclear. The germline V and J ends were trimmed by 3 bases and 8 bases, with 13 bases remaining between them. CDR3 size: 14 residues. Germline V CDR1 and CDR2: SGHDN, FVKESK. CDR3 nucleotides: TGTGCCAGCAGCCAGCGGACCCCGGAGGAAAAACTGTTTTTT. Its protein product is CASSQRTPEEKLFF.

This clonotype was detected many times. The gene calls are TRBV19 and TRBJ2-3, with D perhaps matching TRBD1 (5 bases). The length of the CDR3 is 15 residues. CDR1 is LNHDA, CDR2 SQIVND, per germline (reference sequence). V was cut by 3 bases and J by 6 bases, with 16 bases left in between. DNA of the CDR3: TGTGCCAGTAGTATCGCCGACAGTACGAAGGATACGCAGTATTTT. Protein sequence: CASSIADSTKDTQYF.

The chain links TRBV5-1 to TRBJ1-1; tentative D call: TRBD1 (6 bases). Trimming removed 4 bases at V and 1 base at J, with 14 bases between. The germline gives CDR1 SGHRS, CDR2 YFSETQ. This CDR3 comprises 15 residues. The CDR3, as DNA: TGCGCCAGCAGCCCCACGACAGGAGGGAACACTGAAGCTTTCTTT. Translating it yields CASSPTTGGNTEAFF.

This clonotype was seen a handful of times. The chain joins TRBV7-2 to TRBJ2-1; TRBD1 might be the D (6 bases). The germline CDR1 and CDR2 sequences are SGHTA and FQGNSA. The CDR3 extends over 12 amino acids. V was trimmed by 4 bases and J by 6 bases, leaving 7 bases between them. CDR3 in DNA: TGTGCCAGCAGCTCACAGGGCAATGAGCAGTTCTTC. Amino acids: CASSSQGNEQFF.

On this clonotype itself: A read error is likely, as this CDR3 ends without the conserved phenylalanine or tryptophan. The CDR3 coding sequence is TGCGCCAGCAGCTTGGGGGGGACTAGCAATGAGCAGTTCCTC. Translating it yields CASSLGGTSNEQFL. This chain joins TRBV5-1 and TRBJ2-1; TRBD2 matches 8 bases. The germline CDR1 and CDR2 sequences are SGHRS and YFSETQ. Losses at the gene ends were 0 bases for V and 6 bases for J; bases not matched to a gene: 2. The length of the CDR3 is 14 residues.

The chain is built from TRBV7-2 and TRBJ2-5, with 13 bases identical to TRBD2. The J call may be wrong; the DNA end is better matched by TRBJ2-7. The CDR3 is 15 residues long. Germline CDR1 SGHTA, CDR2 FQGNSA. Written as DNA, the CDR3 is TGTGCCAGCAGCGCCAGGACTAGCGGGAGTTACGAGCAGTACTTC. This gives the protein CASSARTSGSYEQYF.

The chain recombines TRBV7-6 with TRBJ2-7, with TRBD2 matching 8 bases. Germline CDR1 reads SGHVS; CDR2 reads FNYEAQ. The CDR3 runs to 15 residues. The V gene end was trimmed by 5 bases and the J gene end by 11 bases; junction bases not matched to a gene: 17. The CDR3 sequence is CASSHPSGSKLLKYF. Written as DNA, the CDR3 is TGTGCCAGCAGCCACCCGAGCGGGAGCAAACTTCTGAAGTACTTC.

There are many counts of this clonotype. The CDR3 does not close with the conserved phenylalanine or tryptophan, likely indicating a read error. The chain is built from TRBV2 and TRBJ2-5; a weak D match, TRBD2 (6 bases). Trimming left V 8 bases short and J 2 bases short, with 15 bases between. The CDR3 has 14 residues. Germline CDR1 SNHLY, CDR2 FYNNEI. CDR3 nucleotide sequence: TGTGCCAGCGTTGGAGTAGCGGTACAAGAGACCCAGTACCTC. Protein product: CASVGVAVQETQYL.

The chain is built from TRBV7-9 and TRBJ2-7; D remains unclear. There are 13 residues in the CDR3. From germline, CDR1 is SEHNR and CDR2 FQNEAQ (reference sequence). The V and J ends lost 1 base and 7 bases respectively, with 11 bases between them. The CDR3 is CASSLVAMGEQYF. DNA of the CDR3: TGTGCCAGCAGCTTAGTGGCTATGGGGGAGCAGTACTTC.

The V gene is TRBV7-2, the J gene TRBJ2-1; 14 bases fit TRBD2. CDR1 and CDR2 (germline): SGHTA, FQGNSA. This CDR3 contains 16 residues. With V trimmed by 4 bases and J by 7 bases, 6 bases remained unmatched. Written as DNA, the CDR3 is TGTGCCAGCAGCTCCAGACTAGCGGGGGGGTTTAATGAGCAGTTCTTC. It codes for CASSSRLAGGFNEQFF.

This clonotype has ten or more counts. The V gene is TRBV3-1, the J gene TRBJ1-4, with a possible D match to TRBD1 (6 bases). Trimming removed 0 bases from V and 8 bases from J, with 16 bases in between. The CDR3 covers 16 residues. CDR1 is LGHDT, CDR2 YNNKEL, per germline (reference sequence). The CDR3 DNA reads TGTGCCAGCAGCCAAGAGATGAGGGACATGGACGAAAAACTGTTTTTT. This codes for CASSQEMRDMDEKLFF.

This chain connects TRBV19 to TRBJ1-1; TRBD1 is a possible D gene (6 bases). The CDR3 is 15 residues long. The germline V gene has CDR1 LNHDA and CDR2 SQIVND (reference sequence). V dropped 3 bases and J dropped 2 bases, with 13 bases sitting between them. CDR3: CASSIWGQINTEAFF. CDR3 bases: TGTGCCAGTAGTATTTGGGGGCAAATCAACACTGAAGCTTTCTTT.

There are a few counts of this clonotype. This chain links TRBV10-2 with TRBJ2-6; weak D call: TRBD2 (6 bases). The V gene's germline CDR1 is WSHSY and CDR2 SAAADI. The CDR3 loop spans 15 amino acids. V was cut by 6 bases and J by 0 bases, with 9 bases left in between. CDR3 residues: CASRGGDSGANVLTF. CDR3 DNA sequence: TGCGCCAGCAGGGGGGGAGACTCTGGGGCCAACGTCCTGACTTTC.